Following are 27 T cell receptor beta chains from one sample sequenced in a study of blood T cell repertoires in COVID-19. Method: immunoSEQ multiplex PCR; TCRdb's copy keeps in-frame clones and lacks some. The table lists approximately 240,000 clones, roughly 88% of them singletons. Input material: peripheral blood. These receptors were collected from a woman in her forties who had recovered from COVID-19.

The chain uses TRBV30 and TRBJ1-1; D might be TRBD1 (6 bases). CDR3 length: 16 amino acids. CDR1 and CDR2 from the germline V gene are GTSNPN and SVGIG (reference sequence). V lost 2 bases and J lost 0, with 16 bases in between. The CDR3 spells CAWSQRSRTVNTEAFF. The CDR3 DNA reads TGTGCCTGGAGTCAACGGAGCCGGACAGTGAACACTGAAGCTTTCTTT. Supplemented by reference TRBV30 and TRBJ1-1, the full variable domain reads SQTIHQWPATLVQPVGSPLSLECTVEGTSNPNLYWYRQAAGRGLQLLFYSVGIGQISSEVPQNLSASRPQDRQFILSSKKLLLSDSGFYLCAWSQRSRTVNTEAFFGQGTRLTVV.

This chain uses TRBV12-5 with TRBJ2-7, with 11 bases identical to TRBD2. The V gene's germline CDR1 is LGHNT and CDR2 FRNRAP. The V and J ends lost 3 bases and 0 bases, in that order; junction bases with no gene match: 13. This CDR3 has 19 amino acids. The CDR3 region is CASGLFRGSSGRSSYEQYF. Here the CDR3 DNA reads TGTGCTAGTGGTTTATTCCGGGGGTCTAGCGGGAGGTCCTCCTACGAGCAGTACTTC.

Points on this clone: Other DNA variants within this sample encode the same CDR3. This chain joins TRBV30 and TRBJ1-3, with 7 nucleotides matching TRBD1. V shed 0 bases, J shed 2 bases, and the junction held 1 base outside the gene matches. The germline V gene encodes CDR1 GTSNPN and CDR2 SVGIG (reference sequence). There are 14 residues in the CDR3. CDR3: CAWSVTGAGNTIYF. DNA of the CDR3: TGTGCCTGGAGTGTTACAGGGGCTGGAAACACCATATATTTT.

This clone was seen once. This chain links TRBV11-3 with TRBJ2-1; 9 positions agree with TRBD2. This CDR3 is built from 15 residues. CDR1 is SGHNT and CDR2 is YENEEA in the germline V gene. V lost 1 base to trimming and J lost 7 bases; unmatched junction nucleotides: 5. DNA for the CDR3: TGTGCCAGCAGCTTAGGCGGGAGGGCCGAGAATGAGCAGTTCTTC. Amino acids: CASSLGGRAENEQFF.

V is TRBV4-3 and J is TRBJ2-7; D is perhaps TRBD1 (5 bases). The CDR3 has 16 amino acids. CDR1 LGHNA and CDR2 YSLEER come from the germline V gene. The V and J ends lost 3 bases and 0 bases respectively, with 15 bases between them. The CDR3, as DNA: TGCGCCAGCAGCCAGGATTGGACACCGAGCTCCTACGAGCAGTACTTC. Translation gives CASSQDWTPSSYEQYF.

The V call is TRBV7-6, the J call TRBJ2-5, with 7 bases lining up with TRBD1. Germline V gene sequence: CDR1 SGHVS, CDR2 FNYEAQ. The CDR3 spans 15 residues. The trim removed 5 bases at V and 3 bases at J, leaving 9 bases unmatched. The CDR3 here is CASSKPGQPKETQYF. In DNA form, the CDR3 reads TGTGCCAGCAGCAAACCGGGACAGCCTAAAGAGACCCAGTACTTC.

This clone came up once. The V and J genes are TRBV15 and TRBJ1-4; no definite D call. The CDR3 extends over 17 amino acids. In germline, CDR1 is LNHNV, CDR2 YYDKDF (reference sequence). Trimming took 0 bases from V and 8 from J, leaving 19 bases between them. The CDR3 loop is CATSRDPGLRSAEKLFF. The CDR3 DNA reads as TGTGCCACCAGCAGAGATCCCGGCTTGCGGTCGGCAGAAAAACTGTTTTTT.

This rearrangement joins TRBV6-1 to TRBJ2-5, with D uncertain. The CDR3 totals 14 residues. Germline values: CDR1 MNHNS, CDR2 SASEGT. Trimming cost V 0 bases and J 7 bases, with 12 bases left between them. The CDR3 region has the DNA TGTGCCAGCAGTGAAGCGTATCGGCCGGGGACCCAGTACTTC. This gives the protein CASSEAYRPGTQYF.

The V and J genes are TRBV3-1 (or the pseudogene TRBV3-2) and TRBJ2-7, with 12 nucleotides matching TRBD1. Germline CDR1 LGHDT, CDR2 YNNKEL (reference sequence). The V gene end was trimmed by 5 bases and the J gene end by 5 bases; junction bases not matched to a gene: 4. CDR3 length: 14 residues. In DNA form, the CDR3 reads TGTGCCAGCAGCTCCGGGACAGGGGGCGACGAGCAGTACTTC. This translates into CASSSGTGGDEQYF.

The CDR3 coding sequence is TGTGCCAGCAGTCTGGGGGACTATTTGATCGACAATGAGCAGTTCTTC. Amino acids: CASSLGDYLIDNEQFF. This rearrangement joins TRBV2 to TRBJ2-1; 7 nucleotides line up with TRBD2. The junction had 12 bases not matched to a gene; V was cut back by 5 bases and J by 5 bases. From germline, CDR1 is SNHLY and CDR2 FYNNEI. This CDR3 region has 16 residues.

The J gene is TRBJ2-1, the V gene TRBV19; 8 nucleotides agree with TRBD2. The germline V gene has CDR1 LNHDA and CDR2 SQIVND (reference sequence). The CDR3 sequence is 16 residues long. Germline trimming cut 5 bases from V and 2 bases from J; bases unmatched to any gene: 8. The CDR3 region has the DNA TGTGCCAGTAGTGCCCGTACTAGCGGAGCCTACAATGAGCAGTTCTTC. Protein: CASSARTSGAYNEQFF.

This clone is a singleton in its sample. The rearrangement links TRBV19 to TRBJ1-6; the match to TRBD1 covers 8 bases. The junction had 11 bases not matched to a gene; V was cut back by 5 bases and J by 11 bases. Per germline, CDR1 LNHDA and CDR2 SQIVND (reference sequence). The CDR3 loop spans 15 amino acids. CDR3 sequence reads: CASSLGRTGMAPLHF. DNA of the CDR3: TGTGCCAGTAGTCTAGGAAGGACAGGGATGGCACCCCTCCACTTT.

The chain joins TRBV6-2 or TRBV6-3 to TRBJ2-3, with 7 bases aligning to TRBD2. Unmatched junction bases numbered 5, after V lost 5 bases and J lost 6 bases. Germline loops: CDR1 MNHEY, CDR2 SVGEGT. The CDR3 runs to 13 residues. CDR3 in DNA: TGTGCCAGCAGTGGAGCGGGGCGTGATACGCAGTATTTT. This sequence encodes CASSGAGRDTQYF.

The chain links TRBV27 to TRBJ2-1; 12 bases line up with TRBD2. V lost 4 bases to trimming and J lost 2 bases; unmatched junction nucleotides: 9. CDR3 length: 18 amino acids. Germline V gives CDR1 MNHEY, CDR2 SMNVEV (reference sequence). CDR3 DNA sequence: TGTGCCAGCAGTTCGTTGCTAGCGGGAGGGCTCCCCTACAATGAGCAGTTCTTC. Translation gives CASSSLLAGGLPYNEQFF.

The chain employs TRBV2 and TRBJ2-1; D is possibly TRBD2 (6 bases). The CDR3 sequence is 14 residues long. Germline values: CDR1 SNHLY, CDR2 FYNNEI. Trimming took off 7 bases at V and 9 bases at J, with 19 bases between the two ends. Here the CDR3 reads CASTFETSWTEQFF. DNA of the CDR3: TGTGCCAGCACGTTTGAAACTAGCTGGACTGAGCAGTTCTTC.

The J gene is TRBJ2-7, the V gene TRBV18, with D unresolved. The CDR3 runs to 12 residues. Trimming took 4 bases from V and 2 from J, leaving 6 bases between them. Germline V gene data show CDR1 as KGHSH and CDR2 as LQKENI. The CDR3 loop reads CASSQDTYEQYF. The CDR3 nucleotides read TGTGCCAGCTCACAAGACACCTACGAGCAGTACTTC.

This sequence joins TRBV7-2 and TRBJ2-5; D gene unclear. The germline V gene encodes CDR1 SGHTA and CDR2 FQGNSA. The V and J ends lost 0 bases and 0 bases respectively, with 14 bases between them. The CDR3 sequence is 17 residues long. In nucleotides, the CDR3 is TGTGCCAGCAGCTTAGCCTTGAACTTATGGTACCAAGAGACCCAGTACTTC. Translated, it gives CASSLALNLWYQETQYF.

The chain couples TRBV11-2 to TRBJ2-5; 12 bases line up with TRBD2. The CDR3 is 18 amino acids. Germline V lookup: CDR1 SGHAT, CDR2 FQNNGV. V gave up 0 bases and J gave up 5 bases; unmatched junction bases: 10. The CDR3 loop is CASSLEWASGRAGETQYF. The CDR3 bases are TGTGCCAGCAGCTTAGAGTGGGCTAGCGGGAGGGCCGGGGAGACCCAGTACTTC.

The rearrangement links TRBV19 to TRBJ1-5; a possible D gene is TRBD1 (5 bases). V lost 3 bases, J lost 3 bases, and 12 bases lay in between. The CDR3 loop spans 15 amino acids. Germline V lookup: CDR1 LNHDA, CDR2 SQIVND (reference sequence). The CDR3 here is CASSITGGVNQPQHF. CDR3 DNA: TGTGCCAGTAGTATTACGGGGGGAGTCAATCAGCCCCAGCATTTT.

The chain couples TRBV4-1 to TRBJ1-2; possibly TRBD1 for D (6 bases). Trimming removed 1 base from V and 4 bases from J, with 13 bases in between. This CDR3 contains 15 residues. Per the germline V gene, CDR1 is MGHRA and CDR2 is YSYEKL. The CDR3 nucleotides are TGCGCCAGCAGCCAAGGAACAGGGAAATTCTATGGCTACACCTTC. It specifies CASSQGTGKFYGYTF.

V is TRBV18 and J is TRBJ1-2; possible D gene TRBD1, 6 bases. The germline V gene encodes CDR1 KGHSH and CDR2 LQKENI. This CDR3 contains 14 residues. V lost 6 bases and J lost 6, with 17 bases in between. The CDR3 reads CASSLTGTHDGYTF. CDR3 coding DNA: TGTGCCAGCTCTCTTACCGGGACACACGATGGCTACACCTTC.

The CDR3 DNA is TGTGCCAGCAGATCGGACAGGGAGATCCACGAGCAGTACTTC. The encoded protein is CASRSDREIHEQYF. The V gene is TRBV6-5, the J gene TRBJ2-7, with TRBD1 identical over 8 bases. The CDR3 runs 14 residues. CDR1 and CDR2 (germline): MNHEY, SVGAGI. Trimming took 6 bases from V and 5 from J; bases not matched to a gene: 9.

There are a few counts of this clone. CDR3 amino acids: CASSQDHRQNIQYF. CDR3 nucleotides: TGTGCCAGCAGCCAAGACCACAGACAAAACATTCAGTACTTC. The chain joins TRBV3-1 (or the pseudogene TRBV3-2) to TRBJ2-4; no clear D gene. The CDR3 consists of 14 residues. Trimming took off 0 bases at V and 5 bases at J, with 8 bases between the two ends. The germline CDR1 and CDR2 sequences are LGHDT and YNNKEL (reference sequence).

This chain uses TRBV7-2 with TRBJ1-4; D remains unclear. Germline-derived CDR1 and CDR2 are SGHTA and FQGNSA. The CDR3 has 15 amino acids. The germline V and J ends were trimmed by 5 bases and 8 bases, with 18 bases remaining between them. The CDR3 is CASSPAPGKGEKLFF. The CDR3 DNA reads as TGTGCCAGCAGCCCCGCTCCGGGGAAGGGAGAAAAACTGTTTTTT. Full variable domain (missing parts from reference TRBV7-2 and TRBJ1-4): GAGVSQSPSNKVTEKGKDVELRCDPISGHTALYWYRQSLGQGLEFLIYFQGNSAPDKSGLPSDRFSAERTGGSVSTLTIQRTQQEDSAVYLCASSPAPGKGEKLFFGSGTQLSVL.

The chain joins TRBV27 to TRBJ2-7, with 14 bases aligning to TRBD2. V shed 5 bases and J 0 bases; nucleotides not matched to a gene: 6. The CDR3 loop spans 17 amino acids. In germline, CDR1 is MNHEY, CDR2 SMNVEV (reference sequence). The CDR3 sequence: CASSLGLAGGFSYEQYF. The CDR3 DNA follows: TGTGCCAGCAGTCTCGGACTAGCGGGAGGTTTCTCCTACGAGCAGTACTTC.

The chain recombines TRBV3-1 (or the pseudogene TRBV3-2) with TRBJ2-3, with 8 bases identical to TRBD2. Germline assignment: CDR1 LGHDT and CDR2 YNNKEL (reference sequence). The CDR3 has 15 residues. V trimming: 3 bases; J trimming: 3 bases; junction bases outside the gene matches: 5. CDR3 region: CASSHPGTRTDTQYF. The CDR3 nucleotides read TGTGCCAGCAGCCACCCCGGGACTAGAACAGATACGCAGTATTTT.

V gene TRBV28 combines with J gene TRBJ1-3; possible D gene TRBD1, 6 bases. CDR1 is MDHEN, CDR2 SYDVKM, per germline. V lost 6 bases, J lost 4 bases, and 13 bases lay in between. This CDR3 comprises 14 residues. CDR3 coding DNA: TGTGCCAGCAGAGTACAGGGATCAGGAAACACCATATATTTT. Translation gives CASRVQGSGNTIYF.